A single TCR beta chain is shown here with its context. CDR3 length: 13 residues. CDR1 is SQVTM and CDR2 is ANQGSEA in the germline V gene. Trimming left V 7 bases short and J 2 bases short, with 15 bases between. Here immunoSEQ multiplex PCR was the method, and the copy in TCRdb shows in-frame clones only, minus some. The table lists under 300,000 clones, around 86% of them singletons. These data belong to a study of blood T cell repertoires in COVID-19. Study summary: T cells, B-cell-depleted T cells, or PBMCs supplied cDNA or gDNA.

The chain uses TRBV29-1 and TRBJ2-7; D perhaps matches TRBD2 (5 bases). Input material: peripheral blood. This TCR was recovered from a woman in her seventies with active or convalescent COVID-19. CDR3 loop: CSAGYGGTYEQYF. CDR3 nucleotides: TGCAGCGCGGGGTACGGAGGCACCTACGAGCAGTACTTC.